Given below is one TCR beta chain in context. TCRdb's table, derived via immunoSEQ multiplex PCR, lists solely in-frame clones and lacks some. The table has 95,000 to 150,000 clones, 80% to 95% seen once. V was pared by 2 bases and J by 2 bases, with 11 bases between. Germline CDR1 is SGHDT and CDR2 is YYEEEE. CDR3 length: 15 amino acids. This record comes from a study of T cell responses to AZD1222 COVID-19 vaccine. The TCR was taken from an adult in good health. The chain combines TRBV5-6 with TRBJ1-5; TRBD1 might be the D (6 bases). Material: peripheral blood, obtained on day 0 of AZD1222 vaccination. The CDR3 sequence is CASSLQGTGNQPQHF. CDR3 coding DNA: TGTGCCAGCAGCTTACAGGGCACGGGCAATCAGCCCCAGCATTTT.